The 5 T cell receptor beta chains given below trace back to one sample, sequenced in a study of blood T cell repertoires in COVID-19. Sequencing was performed with immunoSEQ multiplex PCR; in TCRdb, only in-frame clones are kept and a portion is missing. The sample lists approximately 450,000 clones, 87% occurring once. The specimen sequenced was PBMCs or T cells enriched from blood (not recorded which). Receptors were obtained from a woman younger than 30 with acute COVID-19.

The chain has TRBV6-1 and TRBJ2-7; no clear D. CDR1 MNHNS and CDR2 SASEGT come from the germline V gene. Deletions cut 1 base from V and 3 bases from J, with 4 bases between. CDR3 length: 12 amino acids. CDR3 in DNA: TGTGCCAGCAGTGAAGTTATCTACGAGCAGTACTTC. It specifies CASSEVIYEQYF.

The chain couples TRBV27 to TRBJ2-2; a weak D match, TRBD1 (6 bases). The CDR3 length is 14 residues. Per germline, CDR1 MNHEY and CDR2 SMNVEV (reference sequence). Trimming left V 6 bases short and J 6 bases short, with 14 bases between. In nucleotides, the CDR3 is TGTGCCAGCAGCTGGGGGCAGGGTCCCGGGGAGCTGTTTTTT. It translates to CASSWGQGPGELFF.

This clone was recorded once. This rearrangement joins TRBV7-3 to TRBJ1-5; 7 nucleotides align to TRBD1. This CDR3 has 14 residues. V lost 6 bases, J lost 4 bases, and 6 bases stayed unmatched. The germline V gene has CDR1 SGHTA and CDR2 FQGTGA. The DNA for the CDR3 is TGTGCCAGCAGTTATGACAGGGAAAATCAGCCCCAGCATTTT. Amino acid sequence: CASSYDRENQPQHF.

The rearrangement joins TRBV30 to TRBJ2-7; TRBD2 matches 9 bases. CDR1 is GTSNPN, CDR2 SVGIG, per germline (reference sequence). The CDR3 runs 12 residues. J was trimmed by 2 bases and V by 8 bases; bases with no gene match: 4. The CDR3 DNA reads as TGTGCCGTAGCGGGAGCCCCCTACGAGCAGTACTTC. This translates into CAVAGAPYEQYF.

The V gene is TRBV28, the J gene TRBJ2-7; D uncertain. Trimming pared 5 bases from V and 7 bases from J, leaving 9 bases between. This CDR3 has 11 amino acids. The germline CDR1 and CDR2 sequences are MDHEN and SYDVKM. CDR3 nucleotide sequence: TGTGCCAGCAGTCGCGATGTGGAGCAGTACTTC. Translating gives CASSRDVEQYF.